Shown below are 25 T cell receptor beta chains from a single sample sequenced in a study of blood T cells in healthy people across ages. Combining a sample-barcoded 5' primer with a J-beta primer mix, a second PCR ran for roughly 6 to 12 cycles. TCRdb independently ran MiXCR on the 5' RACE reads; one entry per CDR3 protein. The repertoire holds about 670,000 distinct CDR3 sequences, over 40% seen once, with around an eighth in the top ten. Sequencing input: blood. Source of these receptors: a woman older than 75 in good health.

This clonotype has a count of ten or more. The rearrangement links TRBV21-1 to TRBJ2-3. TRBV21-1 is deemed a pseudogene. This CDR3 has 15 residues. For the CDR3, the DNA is TGTGCCAGCAGCAAAGCTGAGGCTCCCACAGATACGCAGTATTTT. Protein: CASSKAEAPTDTQYF.

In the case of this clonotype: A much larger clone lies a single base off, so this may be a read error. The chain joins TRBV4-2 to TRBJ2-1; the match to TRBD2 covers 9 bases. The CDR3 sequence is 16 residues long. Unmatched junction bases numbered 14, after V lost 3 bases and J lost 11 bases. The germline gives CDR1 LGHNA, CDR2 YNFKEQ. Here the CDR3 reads CASSHEPGLAGKQQFF. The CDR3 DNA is TGTGCCAGCAGCCATGAACCGGGACTAGCTGGAAAGCAGCAGTTCTTC.

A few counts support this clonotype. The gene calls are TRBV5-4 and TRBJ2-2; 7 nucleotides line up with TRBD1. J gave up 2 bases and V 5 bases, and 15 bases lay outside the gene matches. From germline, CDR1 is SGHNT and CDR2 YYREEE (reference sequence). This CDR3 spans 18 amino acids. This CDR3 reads CASSFQPPTGHNTGELFF. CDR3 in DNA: TGTGCCAGCAGTTTTCAACCCCCGACAGGGCACAACACCGGGGAGCTGTTTTTT. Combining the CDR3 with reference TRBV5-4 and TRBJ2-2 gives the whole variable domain ETGVTQSPTHLIKTRGQQVTLRCSSQSGHNTVSWYQQALGQGPQFIFQYYREEENGRGNFPPRFSGLQFPNYSSELNVNALELDDSALYLCASSFQPPTGHNTGELFFGEGSRLTVL.

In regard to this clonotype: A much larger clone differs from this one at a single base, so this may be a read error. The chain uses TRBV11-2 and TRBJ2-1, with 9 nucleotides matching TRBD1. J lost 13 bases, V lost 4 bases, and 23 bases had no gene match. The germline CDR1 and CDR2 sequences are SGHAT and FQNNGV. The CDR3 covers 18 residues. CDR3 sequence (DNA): TGTGCCAGCAGCTCCCAAGGGACAGGGATATTGGTTGGAGAGACCCAGTTCTTC. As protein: CASSSQGTGILVGETQFF.

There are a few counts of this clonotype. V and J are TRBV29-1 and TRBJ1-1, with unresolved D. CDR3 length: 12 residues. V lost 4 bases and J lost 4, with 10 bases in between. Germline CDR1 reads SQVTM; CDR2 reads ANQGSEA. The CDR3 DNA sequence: TGCAGCGTTGTGGGCCCTAGCACTGAAGCTTTCTTT. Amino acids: CSVVGPSTEAFF.

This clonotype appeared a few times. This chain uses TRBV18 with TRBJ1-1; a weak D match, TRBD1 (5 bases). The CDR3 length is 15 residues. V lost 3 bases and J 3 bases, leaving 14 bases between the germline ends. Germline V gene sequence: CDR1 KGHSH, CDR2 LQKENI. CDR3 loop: CASSPTEGRDTEAFF. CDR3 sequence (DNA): TGTGCCAGCTCACCGACAGAGGGGAGGGACACTGAAGCTTTCTTT.

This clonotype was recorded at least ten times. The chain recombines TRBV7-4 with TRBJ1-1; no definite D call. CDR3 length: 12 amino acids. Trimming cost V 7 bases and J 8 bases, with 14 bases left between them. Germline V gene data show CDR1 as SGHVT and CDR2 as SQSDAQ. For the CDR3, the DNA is TGTGCCAGCACCTCGGGCAGCTTGGAAGCTTTCTTT. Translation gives CASTSGSLEAFF.

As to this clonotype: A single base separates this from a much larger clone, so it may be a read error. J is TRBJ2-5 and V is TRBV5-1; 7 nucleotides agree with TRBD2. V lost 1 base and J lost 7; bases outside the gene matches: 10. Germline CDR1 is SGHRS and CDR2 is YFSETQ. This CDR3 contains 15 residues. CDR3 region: CASSLSQGGRGTQYF. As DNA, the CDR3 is TGCGCCAGCAGCTTGTCCCAGGGAGGGAGAGGGACCCAGTACTTC.

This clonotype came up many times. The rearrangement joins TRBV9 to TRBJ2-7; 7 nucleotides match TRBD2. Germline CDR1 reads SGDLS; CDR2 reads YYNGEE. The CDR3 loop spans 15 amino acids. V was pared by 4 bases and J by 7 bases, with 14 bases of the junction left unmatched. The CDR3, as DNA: TGTGCCAGCAGCTTTTCGGGAGGTACCAGTAATGAGCAGTACTTC. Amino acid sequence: CASSFSGGTSNEQYF.

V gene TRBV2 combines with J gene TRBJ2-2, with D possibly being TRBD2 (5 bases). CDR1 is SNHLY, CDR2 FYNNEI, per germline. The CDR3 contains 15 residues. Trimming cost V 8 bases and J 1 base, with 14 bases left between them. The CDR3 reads CASYPFSGNTGELFF. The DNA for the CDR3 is TGTGCCAGCTATCCCTTCAGCGGGAACACCGGGGAGCTGTTTTTT.

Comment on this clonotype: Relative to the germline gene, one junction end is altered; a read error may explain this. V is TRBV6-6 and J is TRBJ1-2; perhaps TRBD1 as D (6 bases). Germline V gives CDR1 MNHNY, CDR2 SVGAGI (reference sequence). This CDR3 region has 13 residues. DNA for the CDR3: TGTGCCAGCAGTGACTCGAGGGGGAATGACTACACCTTC. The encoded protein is CASSDSRGNDYTF.

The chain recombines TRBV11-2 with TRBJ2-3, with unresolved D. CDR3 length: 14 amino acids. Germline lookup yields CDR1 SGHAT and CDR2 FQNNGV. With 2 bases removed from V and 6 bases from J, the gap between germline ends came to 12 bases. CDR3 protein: CASSLPPYGDTQYF. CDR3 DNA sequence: TGTGCCAGCAGCTTACCCCCTTACGGGGATACGCAGTATTTT.

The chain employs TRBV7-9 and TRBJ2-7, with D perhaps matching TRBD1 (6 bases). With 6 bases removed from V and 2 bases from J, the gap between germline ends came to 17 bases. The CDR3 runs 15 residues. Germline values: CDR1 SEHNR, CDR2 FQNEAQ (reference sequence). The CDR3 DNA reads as TGTGCCAGCAGGCGCATTCAGGGGACCGCCTACGAGCAGTACTTC. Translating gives CASRRIQGTAYEQYF.

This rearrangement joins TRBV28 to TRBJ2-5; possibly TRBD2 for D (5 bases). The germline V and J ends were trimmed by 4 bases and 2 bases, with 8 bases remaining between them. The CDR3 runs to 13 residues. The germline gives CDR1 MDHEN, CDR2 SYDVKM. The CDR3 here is CASSSGEQETQYF. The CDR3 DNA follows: TGTGCCAGCAGTTCTGGGGAGCAAGAGACCCAGTACTTC.

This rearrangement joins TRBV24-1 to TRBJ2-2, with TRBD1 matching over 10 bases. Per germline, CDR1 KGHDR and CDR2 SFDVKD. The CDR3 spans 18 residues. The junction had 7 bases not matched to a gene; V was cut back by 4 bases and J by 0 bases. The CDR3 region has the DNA TGTGCCACCAGTGACGCGCCCGGGACAGGGGCGAACACCGGGGAGCTGTTTTTT. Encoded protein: CATSDAPGTGANTGELFF.

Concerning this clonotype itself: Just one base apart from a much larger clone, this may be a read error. CDR3 DNA: TGTGCCACCAGTGACTGGCCGTTGTCTACTTACGAGCAGTACTTC. Protein: CATSDWPLSTYEQYF. The chain has TRBV10-3 and TRBJ2-7; D unclear. CDR1 ENHRY and CDR2 SYGVKD come from the germline V gene. This CDR3 has 15 residues.

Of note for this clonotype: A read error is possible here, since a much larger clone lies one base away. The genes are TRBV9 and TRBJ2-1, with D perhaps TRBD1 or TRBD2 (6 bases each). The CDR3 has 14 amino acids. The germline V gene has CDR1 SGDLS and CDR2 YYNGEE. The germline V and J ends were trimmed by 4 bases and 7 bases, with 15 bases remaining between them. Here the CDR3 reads CASSIGGGSNEQFF. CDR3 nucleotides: TGTGCCAGCAGCATAGGGGGAGGTTCAAATGAGCAGTTCTTC.

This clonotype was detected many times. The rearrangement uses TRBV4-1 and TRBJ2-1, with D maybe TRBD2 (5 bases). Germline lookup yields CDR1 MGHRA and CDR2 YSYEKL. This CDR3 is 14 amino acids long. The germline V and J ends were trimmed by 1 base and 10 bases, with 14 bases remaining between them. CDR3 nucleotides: TGCGCCAGCAGCCAAGGGAACCTTCCGGGGGAGCAGTTCTTC. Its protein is CASSQGNLPGEQFF.

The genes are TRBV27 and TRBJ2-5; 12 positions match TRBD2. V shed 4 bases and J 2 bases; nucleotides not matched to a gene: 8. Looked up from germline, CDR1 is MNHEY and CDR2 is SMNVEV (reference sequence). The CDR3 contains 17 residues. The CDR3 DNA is TGTGCCAGCAGTTGGATCGGACTAGCGGGGCTACAAGAGACCCAGTACTTC. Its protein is CASSWIGLAGLQETQYF.

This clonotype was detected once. The DNA of the CDR3 is TGTGCCGCAGAGACGGATGGCACAGATACGCAGTATTTT. Translating it yields CAAETDGTDTQYF. The chain links TRBV10-3 to TRBJ2-3; D gene unclear. Germline V gene sequence: CDR1 ENHRY, CDR2 SYGVKD. The CDR3 has 13 residues. V lost 11 bases, J lost 1 base, and 13 bases lay in between.

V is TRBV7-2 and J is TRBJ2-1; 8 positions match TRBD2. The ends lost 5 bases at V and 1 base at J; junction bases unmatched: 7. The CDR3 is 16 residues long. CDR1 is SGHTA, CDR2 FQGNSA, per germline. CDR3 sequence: CASSPRSGGSYNEQFF. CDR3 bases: TGTGCCAGCAGCCCCAGAAGCGGGGGTTCCTACAATGAGCAGTTCTTC.

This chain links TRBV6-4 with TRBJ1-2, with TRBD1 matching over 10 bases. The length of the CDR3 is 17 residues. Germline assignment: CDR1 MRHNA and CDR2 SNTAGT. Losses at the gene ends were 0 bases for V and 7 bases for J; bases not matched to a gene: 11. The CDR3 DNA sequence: TGTGCCAGCAGTGACTCGGGGACAGGGGACTTCGGAGGTGGCTACACCTTC. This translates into CASSDSGTGDFGGGYTF.

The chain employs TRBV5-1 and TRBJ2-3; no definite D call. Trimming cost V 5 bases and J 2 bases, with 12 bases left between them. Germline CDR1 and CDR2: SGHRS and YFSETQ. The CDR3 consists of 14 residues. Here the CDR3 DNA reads TGCGCCAGCAGTCTCCAGCCCATCACAGATACGCAGTATTTT. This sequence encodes CASSLQPITDTQYF.

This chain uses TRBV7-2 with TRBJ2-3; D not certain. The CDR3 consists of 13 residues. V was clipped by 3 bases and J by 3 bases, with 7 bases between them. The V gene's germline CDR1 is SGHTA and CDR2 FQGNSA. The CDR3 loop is CASSFGTTDTQYF. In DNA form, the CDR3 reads TGTGCCAGCAGCTTCGGCACGACAGATACGCAGTATTTT.

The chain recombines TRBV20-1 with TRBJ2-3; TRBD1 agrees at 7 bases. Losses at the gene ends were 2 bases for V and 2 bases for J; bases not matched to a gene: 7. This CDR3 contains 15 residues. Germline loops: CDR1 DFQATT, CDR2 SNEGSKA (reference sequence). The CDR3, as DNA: TGCAGTGCTAGACCCGGGGACAGACTCACAGATACGCAGTATTTT. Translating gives CSARPGDRLTDTQYF.